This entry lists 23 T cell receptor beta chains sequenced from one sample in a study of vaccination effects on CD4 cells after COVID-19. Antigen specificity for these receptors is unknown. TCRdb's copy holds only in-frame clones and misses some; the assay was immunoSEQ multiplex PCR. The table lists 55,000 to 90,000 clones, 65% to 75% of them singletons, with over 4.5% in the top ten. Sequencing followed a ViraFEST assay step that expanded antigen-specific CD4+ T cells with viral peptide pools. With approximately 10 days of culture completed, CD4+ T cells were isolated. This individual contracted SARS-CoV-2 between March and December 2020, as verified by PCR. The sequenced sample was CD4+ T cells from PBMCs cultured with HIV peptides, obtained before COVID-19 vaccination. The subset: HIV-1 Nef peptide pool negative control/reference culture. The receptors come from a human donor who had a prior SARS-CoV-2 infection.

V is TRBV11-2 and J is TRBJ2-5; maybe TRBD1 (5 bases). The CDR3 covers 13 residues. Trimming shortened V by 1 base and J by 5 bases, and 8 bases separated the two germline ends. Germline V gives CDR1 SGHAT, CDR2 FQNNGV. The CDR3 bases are TGTGCCAGCAGCTTAGGGGGCCTGGAGACCCAGTACTTC. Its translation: CASSLGGLETQYF.

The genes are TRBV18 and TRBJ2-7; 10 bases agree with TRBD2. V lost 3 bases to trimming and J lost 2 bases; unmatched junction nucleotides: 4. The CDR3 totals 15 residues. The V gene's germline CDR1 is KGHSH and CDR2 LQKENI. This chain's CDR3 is CASSPTSGITYEQYF. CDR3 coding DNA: TGTGCCAGCTCACCCACTAGCGGGATAACCTACGAGCAGTACTTC. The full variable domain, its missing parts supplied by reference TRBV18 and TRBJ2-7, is NAGVMQNPRHLVRRRGQEARLRCSPMKGHSHVYWYRQLPEEGLKFMVYLQKENIIDESGMPKERFSAEFPKEGPSILRIQQVVRGDSAAYFCASSPTSGITYEQYFGPGTRLTVT.

CDR3 in amino acids: CASSPRAYEQYF. The CDR3 coding sequence is TGTGCCAGCAGCCCGCGGGCCTACGAGCAGTACTTC. The chain is built from TRBV13 and TRBJ2-7, with D perhaps TRBD2 (5 bases). Trimming stripped 5 bases from V and 2 bases from J, with 7 bases between. This CDR3 is built from 12 residues. The germline V gene has CDR1 PRHDT and CDR2 FYEKMQ (reference sequence).

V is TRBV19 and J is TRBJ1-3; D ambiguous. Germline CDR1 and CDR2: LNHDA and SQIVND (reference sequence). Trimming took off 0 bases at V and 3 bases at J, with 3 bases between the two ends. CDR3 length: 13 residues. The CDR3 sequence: CASSIDVGNTIYF. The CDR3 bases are TGTGCCAGTAGTATAGACGTTGGAAACACCATATATTTT.

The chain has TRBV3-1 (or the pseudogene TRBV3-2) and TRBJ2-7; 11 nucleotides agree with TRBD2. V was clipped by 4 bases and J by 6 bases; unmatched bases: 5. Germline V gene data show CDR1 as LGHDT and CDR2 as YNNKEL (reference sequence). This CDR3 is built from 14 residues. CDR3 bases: TGTGCCAGCAGCCGACTAGCGGGGCGAAGCGAGCAGTACTTC. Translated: CASSRLAGRSEQYF.

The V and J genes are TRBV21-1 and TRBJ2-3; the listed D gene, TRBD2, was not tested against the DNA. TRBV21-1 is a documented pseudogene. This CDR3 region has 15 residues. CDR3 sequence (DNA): TGTGCCAGCAGCAAACTAGCGGGAAAGGCAGATACGCAGTATTTT. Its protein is CASSKLAGKADTQYF.

In nucleotides, the CDR3 is TGCAGCGTTGGGGGGGGGTGGGGGATGAACACTGAAGCTTTCTTT. It yields the protein CSVGGGWGMNTEAFF. The chain employs TRBV29-1 and TRBJ1-1, with a tentative D call TRBD1 (5 bases). Trimming took off 4 bases at V and 0 bases at J, with 15 bases between the two ends. The length of the CDR3 is 15 residues. CDR1 and CDR2 (germline): SQVTM, ANQGSEA.

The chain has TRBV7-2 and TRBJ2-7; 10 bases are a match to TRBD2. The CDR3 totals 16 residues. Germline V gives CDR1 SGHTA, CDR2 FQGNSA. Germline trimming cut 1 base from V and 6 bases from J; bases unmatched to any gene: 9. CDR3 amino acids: CASSLGLAGVDPEQYF. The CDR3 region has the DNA TGTGCCAGCAGCTTAGGGCTAGCGGGAGTAGATCCCGAGCAGTACTTC.

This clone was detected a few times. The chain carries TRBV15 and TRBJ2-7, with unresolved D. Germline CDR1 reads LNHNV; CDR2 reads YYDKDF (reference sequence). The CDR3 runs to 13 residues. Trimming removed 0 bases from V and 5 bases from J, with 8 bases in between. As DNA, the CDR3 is TGTGCCACCAGCAGAGATCTGTACAACGAGCAGTACTTC. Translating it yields CATSRDLYNEQYF.

CDR3 protein: CASSYTDTQYF. The CDR3 nucleotides read TGTGCCAGCAGTTACACAGATACGCAGTATTTT. The chain links TRBV28 to TRBJ2-3, with D hard to call. This CDR3 has 11 residues. Between the trimmed V and J ends, which lost 4 bases and 2 bases, there was a span of 1 base. CDR1 and CDR2 (germline): MDHEN, SYDVKM.

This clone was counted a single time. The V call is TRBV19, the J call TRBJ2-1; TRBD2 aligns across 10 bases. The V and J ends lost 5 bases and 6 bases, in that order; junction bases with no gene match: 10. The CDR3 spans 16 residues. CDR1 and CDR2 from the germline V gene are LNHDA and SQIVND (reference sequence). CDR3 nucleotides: TGTGCCAGTAGTCCCGCGGGGACTAGCGTTGTCAATGAGCAGTTCTTC. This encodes CASSPAGTSVVNEQFF.

The CDR3 DNA reads TGTGCCAGCTCACCACCCGCCCGCGGGCGCTCCTACAATGAGCAGTTCTTC. It translates to CASSPPARGRSYNEQFF. The genes are TRBV18 and TRBJ2-1; TRBD2 is a possible D gene (5 bases). Looked up from germline, CDR1 is KGHSH and CDR2 is LQKENI. The ends were cut back, 0 bases at V and 0 bases at J, with 12 bases in the middle. This CDR3 contains 17 residues.

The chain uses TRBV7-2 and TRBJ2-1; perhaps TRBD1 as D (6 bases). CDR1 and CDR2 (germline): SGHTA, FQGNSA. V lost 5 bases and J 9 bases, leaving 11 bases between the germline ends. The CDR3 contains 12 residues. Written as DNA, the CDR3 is TGTGCCAGCAGCAATAAACAGGGTGAGCAGTTCTTC. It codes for CASSNKQGEQFF.

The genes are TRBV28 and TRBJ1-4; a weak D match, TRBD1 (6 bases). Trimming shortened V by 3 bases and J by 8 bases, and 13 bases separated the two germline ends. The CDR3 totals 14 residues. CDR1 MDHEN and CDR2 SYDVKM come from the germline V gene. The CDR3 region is CASSFHRAREKLFF. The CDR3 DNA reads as TGTGCCAGCAGTTTTCACAGGGCCCGGGAAAAACTGTTTTTT. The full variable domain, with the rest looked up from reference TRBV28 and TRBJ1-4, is DVKVTQSSRYLVKRTGEKVFLECVQDMDHENMFWYRQDPGLGLRLIYFSYDVKMKEKGDIPEGYSVSREKKERFSLILESASTNQTSMYLCASSFHRAREKLFFGSGTQLSVL.

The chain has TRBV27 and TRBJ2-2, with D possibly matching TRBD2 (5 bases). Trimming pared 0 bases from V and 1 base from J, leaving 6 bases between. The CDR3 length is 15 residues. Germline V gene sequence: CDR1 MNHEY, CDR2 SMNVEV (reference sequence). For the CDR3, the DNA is TGTGCCAGCAGTTTATCGAGGGTGAACACCGGGGAGCTGTTTTTT. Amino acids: CASSLSRVNTGELFF.

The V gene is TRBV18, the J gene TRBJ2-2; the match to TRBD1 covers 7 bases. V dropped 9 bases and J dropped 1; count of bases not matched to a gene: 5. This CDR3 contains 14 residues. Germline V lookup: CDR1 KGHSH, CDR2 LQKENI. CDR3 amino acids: CASRQGQNTGELFF. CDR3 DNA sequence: TGTGCCAGTCGACAGGGCCAGAACACCGGGGAGCTGTTTTTT.

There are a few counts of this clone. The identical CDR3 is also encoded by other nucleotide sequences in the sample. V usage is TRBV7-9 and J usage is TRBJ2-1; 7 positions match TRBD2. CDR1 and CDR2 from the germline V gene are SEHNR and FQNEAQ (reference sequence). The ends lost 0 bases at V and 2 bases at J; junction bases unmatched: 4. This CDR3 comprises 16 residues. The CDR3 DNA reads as TGTGCCAGCAGCTTAGCTCTTGCGGGAGCCTACAATGAGCAGTTCTTC. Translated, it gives CASSLALAGAYNEQFF. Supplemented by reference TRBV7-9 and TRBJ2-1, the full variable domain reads DTGVSQNPRHKITKRGQNVTFRCDPISEHNRLYWYRQTLGQGPEFLTYFQNEAQLEKSRLLSDRFSAERPKGSFSTLEIQRTEQGDSAMYLCASSLALAGAYNEQFFGPGTRLTVL.

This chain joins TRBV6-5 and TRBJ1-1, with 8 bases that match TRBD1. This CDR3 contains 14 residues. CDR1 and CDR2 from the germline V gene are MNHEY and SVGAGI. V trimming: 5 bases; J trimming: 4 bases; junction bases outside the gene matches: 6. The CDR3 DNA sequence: TGTGCCAGCAGTCCCCGGACAGGGCGCACTGAAGCTTTCTTT. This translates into CASSPRTGRTEAFF.

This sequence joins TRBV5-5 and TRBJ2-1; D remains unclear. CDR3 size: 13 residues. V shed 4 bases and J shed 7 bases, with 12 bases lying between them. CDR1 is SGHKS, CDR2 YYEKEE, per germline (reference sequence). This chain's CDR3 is CASSLGALNEQFF. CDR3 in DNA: TGTGCCAGCAGCCTCGGAGCGCTGAATGAGCAGTTCTTC.

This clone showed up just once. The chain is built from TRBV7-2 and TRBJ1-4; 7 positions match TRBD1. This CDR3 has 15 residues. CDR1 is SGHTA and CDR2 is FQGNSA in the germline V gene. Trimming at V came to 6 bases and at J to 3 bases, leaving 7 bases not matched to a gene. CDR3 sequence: CASSLTGASNEKLFF. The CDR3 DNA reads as TGTGCCAGCAGTTTAACAGGGGCGTCTAATGAAAAACTGTTTTTT. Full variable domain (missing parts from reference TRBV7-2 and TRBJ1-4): GAGVSQSPSNKVTEKGKDVELRCDPISGHTALYWYRQSLGQGLEFLIYFQGNSAPDKSGLPSDRFSAERTGGSVSTLTIQRTQQEDSAVYLCASSLTGASNEKLFFGSGTQLSVL.

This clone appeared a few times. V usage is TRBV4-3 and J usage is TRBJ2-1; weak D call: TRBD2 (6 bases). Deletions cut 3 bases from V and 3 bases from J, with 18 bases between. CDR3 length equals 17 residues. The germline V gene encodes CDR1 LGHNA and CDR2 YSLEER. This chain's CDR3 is CASSHAVLATSYNEQFF. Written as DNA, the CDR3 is TGCGCCAGCAGCCACGCGGTTCTAGCGACAAGCTACAATGAGCAGTTCTTC.

CDR3 bases: TGTGCCAGCCGGGGGTCTGCCTTCTCTGGGGCCAACGTCCTGACTTTC. As protein: CASRGSAFSGANVLTF. The V gene is TRBV19, the J gene TRBJ2-6, with D perhaps TRBD2 (6 bases). V was clipped by 9 bases and J by 0 bases, with 15 bases between them. Germline-derived CDR1 and CDR2 are LNHDA and SQIVND (reference sequence). This CDR3 comprises 16 residues.

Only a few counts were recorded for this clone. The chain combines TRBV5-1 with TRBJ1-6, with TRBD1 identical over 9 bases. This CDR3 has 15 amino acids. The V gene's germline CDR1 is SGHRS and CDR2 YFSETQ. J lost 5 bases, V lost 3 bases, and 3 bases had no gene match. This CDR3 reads CASSWTGAHNSPLHF. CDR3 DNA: TGCGCCAGCAGCTGGACAGGGGCCCATAATTCACCCCTCCACTTT.